This T cell receptor beta chain was sequenced for a study of blood T cells in healthy people across ages. Germline CDR1 reads LGHNA; CDR2 reads YNFKEQ. V gave up 2 bases and J gave up 0 bases, with 14 bases separating them. CDR3 size: 17 residues. The authors ran a second PCR of about 6 to 11 cycles using a sample-barcoded 5' primer and a J-beta primer mix. Tagging of each cDNA molecule was performed by a template-switch adaptor with 12 random nucleotides. MiXCR, applied by TCRdb to the 5' RACE reads, yields one record per CDR3 protein. This table has 720,000 or so distinct CDR3 sequences, 35% to 50% appearing once. This clonotype was found a few times.

This chain uses TRBV4-2 with TRBJ2-1, with unresolved D. Input material: blood. This sequence originates from a man at least 80 years old in good health. The CDR3 bases are TGTGCCAGCAGCCAACGGGCAAGCGCGAGCTCCTACAATGAGCAGTTCTTC. This sequence encodes CASSQRASASSYNEQFF.